The 14 T cell receptor beta chains reported below all come from one sample, sequenced in a study of CD8 T cells in ankylosing spondylitis. TCRdb reprocessed the 5' RACE reads via MiXCR and lists one record per CDR3 protein. The sample has 35,000 to 50,000 distinct CDR3 sequences; approximately 10% are singletons. The specimen sequenced was blood, either unsorted or a sorted T cell fraction (not recorded which). The receptors derive from a male donor with ankylosing spondylitis or in good health (not recorded which).

This clonotype was counted at least ten times. V usage is TRBV6-1 and J usage is TRBJ1-5; tentatively, D is TRBD1 (5 bases). CDR1 is MNHNS and CDR2 is SASEGT in the germline V gene. V lost 6 bases and J 5 bases, leaving 14 bases between the germline ends. The CDR3 has 14 amino acids. CDR3 nucleotides: TGTGCCAGCAGACGGTTCGGAGGGGATCAGCCCCAGCATTTT. Protein sequence: CASRRFGGDQPQHF.

In its sample, this clonotype was seen many times. This chain links TRBV20-1 with TRBJ2-5, with D perhaps matching TRBD1 or TRBD2 (5 bases each). The CDR3 totals 15 residues. Germline CDR1 reads DFQATT; CDR2 reads SNEGSKA (reference sequence). Trimming left V 0 bases short and J 3 bases short, with 14 bases between. Here the CDR3 reads CSARDTGPWEETQYF. Written as DNA, the CDR3 is TGCAGTGCTAGAGATACGGGGCCCTGGGAAGAGACCCAGTACTTC.

In this sample, this clonotype turned up many times. V is TRBV5-1 and J is TRBJ2-4; D remains ambiguous. In germline, CDR1 is SGHRS, CDR2 YFSETQ. V shed 0 bases and J shed 0 bases, with 7 bases lying between them. CDR3 length: 15 amino acids. The CDR3 reads CASSLESLAKNIQYF. The CDR3 DNA sequence: TGCGCCAGCAGCTTGGAGTCCCTAGCCAAAAACATTCAGTACTTC.

This clonotype showed up many times. The J gene is TRBJ1-6, the V gene TRBV28; the D is unclear. Deletions cut 6 bases from V and 9 bases from J, with 9 bases between. Germline V gives CDR1 MDHEN, CDR2 SYDVKM. The CDR3 totals 12 residues. In DNA form, the CDR3 reads TGTGCCAGCAGCCGCCGGTCTTCACCCCTCCACTTT. It encodes CASSRRSSPLHF.

The V gene is TRBV29-1, the J gene TRBJ2-1; D possibly matches TRBD1 or TRBD2 (6 bases each). CDR1 and CDR2 from the germline V gene are SQVTM and ANQGSEA. Trimming took off 8 bases at V and 8 bases at J, with 22 bases between the two ends. There are 14 residues in the CDR3. Here the CDR3 reads CSTKGGRGVDEQFF. CDR3 sequence (DNA): TGCAGCACAAAGGGAGGCAGGGGCGTGGATGAGCAGTTCTTC.

There are many counts of this clonotype. The CDR3 protein is CASSLGGTSGAKNIQYF. For the CDR3, the DNA is TGTGCCAGCAGCTTAGGTGGAACTAGCGGAGCCAAAAACATTCAGTACTTC. J is TRBJ2-4 and V is TRBV7-8, with 8 nucleotides matching TRBD2. V lost 1 base and J lost 0; bases outside the gene matches: 5. Germline CDR1 SGHVS, CDR2 FQNEAQ. CDR3 size: 17 residues.

This clonotype showed up many times. V and J are TRBV9 and TRBJ2-7; D is uncertain. Trimming stripped 4 bases from V and 5 bases from J, with 13 bases between. The CDR3 consists of 13 residues. Germline V lookup: CDR1 SGDLS, CDR2 YYNGEE. DNA for the CDR3: TGTGCCAGCAGCCCCAGTGGCAATCACGAGCAGTACTTC. It yields the protein CASSPSGNHEQYF.

Turning to this clonotype: A much larger clone differs by one base, so this may be a read error. The chain couples TRBV12-3 or TRBV12-4 to TRBJ2-4, with TRBD2 matching over 8 bases. V lost 4 bases, J lost 0 bases, and 11 bases stayed unmatched. The CDR3 covers 18 residues. In DNA form, the CDR3 reads TGTGCCAGCAGTTGGGGACTAACGGGAGGGACAGCCAAAAACATTCAGTACTTC. It specifies CASSWGLTGGTAKNIQYF.

In regard to this clonotype: A read error may produce the germline difference seen at one junction end. This chain uses TRBV10-2 with TRBJ2-5; 8 nucleotides line up with TRBD2. The CDR3 sequence is 15 residues long. The germline gives CDR1 WSHSY, CDR2 SAAADI. In DNA form, the CDR3 reads TGCGCCAGCAGTCCTAGCGGGCTCTCGGGGGAGACCCAGTGCTTC. The encoded protein is CASSPSGLSGETQCF.

This clonotype was seen at least ten times. The chain links TRBV19 to TRBJ2-2; 9 nucleotides line up with TRBD2. The CDR3 runs to 15 residues. CDR1 and CDR2 (germline): LNHDA, SQIVND (reference sequence). Losses at the gene ends were 3 bases for V and 2 bases for J; bases not matched to a gene: 1. CDR3 amino acids: CASSILAGNTGELFF. For the CDR3, the DNA is TGTGCCAGTAGTATCCTAGCGGGAAACACCGGGGAGCTGTTTTTT.

Ten or more counts support this clonotype. V usage is TRBV20-1 and J usage is TRBJ1-5, with TRBD1 matching 7 bases. Germline values: CDR1 DFQATT, CDR2 SNEGSKA (reference sequence). V dropped 1 base and J dropped 4; count of bases not matched to a gene: 10. The CDR3 sequence is 16 residues long. The CDR3, as DNA: TGCAGTGCTAGAGTGGGTCTACAGGGGAGGAATCAGCCCCAGCATTTT. Its translation: CSARVGLQGRNQPQHF.

Many counts were recorded for this clonotype. The V and J genes are TRBV14 and TRBJ1-2; no clear D. Germline V CDR1 and CDR2: SGHDN, FVKESK. The CDR3 consists of 15 residues. V lost 1 base, J lost 7 bases, and 16 bases lay in between. The CDR3 here is CASSQAARPVAGYTF. The CDR3 bases are TGTGCCAGCAGCCAAGCCGCCAGACCGGTGGCTGGCTACACCTTC.

This clonotype appeared many times. The V call is TRBV20-1, the J call TRBJ2-3; no firm D call. Trimming took 5 bases from V and 0 from J, leaving 9 bases between them. CDR1 and CDR2 (germline): DFQATT, SNEGSKA (reference sequence). The CDR3 runs to 13 residues. This chain's CDR3 is CSALSRSTDTQYF. The DNA of the CDR3 is TGCAGTGCTCTAAGCAGAAGCACAGATACGCAGTATTTT.

This clonotype showed up many times. The V gene is TRBV19, the J gene TRBJ2-7; no reliable D call. This CDR3 region has 15 residues. From germline, CDR1 is LNHDA and CDR2 SQIVND (reference sequence). The V gene lost 2 bases and the J gene lost 2 bases, with 13 bases spanning the gap. The CDR3 spells CASSISAAGPYEQYF. The DNA of the CDR3 is TGTGCCAGTAGTATATCGGCGGCAGGCCCCTACGAGCAGTACTTC.